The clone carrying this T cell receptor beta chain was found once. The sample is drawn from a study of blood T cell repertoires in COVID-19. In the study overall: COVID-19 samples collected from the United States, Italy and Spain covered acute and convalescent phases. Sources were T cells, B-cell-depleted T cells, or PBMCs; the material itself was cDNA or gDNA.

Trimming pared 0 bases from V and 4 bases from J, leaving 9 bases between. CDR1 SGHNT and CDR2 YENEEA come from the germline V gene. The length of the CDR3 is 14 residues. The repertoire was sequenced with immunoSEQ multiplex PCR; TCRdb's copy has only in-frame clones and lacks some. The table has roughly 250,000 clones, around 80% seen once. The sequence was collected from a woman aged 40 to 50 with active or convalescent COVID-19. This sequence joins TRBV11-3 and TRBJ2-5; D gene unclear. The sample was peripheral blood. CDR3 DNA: TGTGCCAGCAGCTTAGATGGGCTTTCAGAGACCCAGTACTTC. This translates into CASSLDGLSETQYF.